This TCR beta chain was documented in a study of T-cell memory formation after mild COVID-19. Overall study: The two donors had largely donor-specific TCR clusters.

Study observations and caveats: The pre-infection memory compartment contained some responding clones, suggesting cross-reactive memory joined. Day 15 to 85 contracting clones showed balanced CD4/CD8; day 15 to 37 expanders favored CD4+.

TCR alpha and TCR beta cDNA libraries carrying sample barcodes and UMIs were produced by 5'RACE using constant-segment primers. TCRdb processed the 5' RACE reads anew with MiXCR; each CDR3 protein has one entry. The sample includes 40,000 or so distinct CDR3 sequences, roughly 6.6% seen only once; the top ten take roughly 0.79%. This clonotype appeared many times. The antigen remains undetermined. Input material: PBMCs or a T cell subset sorted from them (not recorded which). The clonotype originates from an adult who had mild COVID-19 (a few samples of this study predate the infection). Cell type and time point are not known.

This CDR3 is CASSSTGNEQFF. The CDR3 DNA sequence: TGTGCCAGCAGCTCGACAGGGAATGAGCAGTTCTTC. The rearrangement joins TRBV11-3 to TRBJ2-1, with 7 bases matching TRBD1. In germline, CDR1 is SGHNT, CDR2 YENEEA. The CDR3 has 12 amino acids. The V segment lost 4 bases and the J segment 7 bases; nucleotides outside the gene matches: 1. The full variable domain, in which reference TRBV11-3 and TRBJ2-1 provide the parts outside the CDR3, is EAGVVQSPRYKIIEKKQPVAFWCNPISGHNTLYWYLQNLGQGPELLIRYENEEAVDDSQLPKDRFSAERLKGVDSTLKIQPAELGDSAVYLCASSSTGNEQFFGPGTRLTVL.